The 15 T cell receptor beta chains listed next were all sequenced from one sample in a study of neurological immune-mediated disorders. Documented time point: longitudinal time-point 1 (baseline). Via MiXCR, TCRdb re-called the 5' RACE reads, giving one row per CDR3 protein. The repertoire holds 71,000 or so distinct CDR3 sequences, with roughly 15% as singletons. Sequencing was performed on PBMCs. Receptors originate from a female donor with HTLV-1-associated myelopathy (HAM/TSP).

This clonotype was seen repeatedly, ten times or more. The CDR3 nucleotides are TGTGCCAGCAGCACAGGGGTGGGCACTGAAGCTTTCTTT. Translated: CASSTGVGTEAFF. The V and J genes are TRBV28 and TRBJ1-1, with TRBD1 matching over 7 bases. The CDR3 extends over 13 amino acids. V gave up 6 bases and J gave up 4 bases; unmatched junction bases: 5. CDR1 and CDR2 from the germline V gene are MDHEN and SYDVKM. Together with reference TRBV28 and TRBJ1-1, the CDR3 gives the full variable domain: DVKVTQSSRYLVKRTGEKVFLECVQDMDHENMFWYRQDPGLGLRLIYFSYDVKMKEKGDIPEGYSVSREKKERFSLILESASTNQTSMYLCASSTGVGTEAFFGQGTRLTVV.

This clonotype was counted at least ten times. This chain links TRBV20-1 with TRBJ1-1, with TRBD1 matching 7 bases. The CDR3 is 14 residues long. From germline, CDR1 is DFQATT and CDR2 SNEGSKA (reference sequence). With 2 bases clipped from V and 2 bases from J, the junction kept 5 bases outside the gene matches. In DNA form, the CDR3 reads TGCAGTGCTAGAAGGGGGCGAGGAAACACTGAAGCTTTCTTT. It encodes CSARRGRGNTEAFF.

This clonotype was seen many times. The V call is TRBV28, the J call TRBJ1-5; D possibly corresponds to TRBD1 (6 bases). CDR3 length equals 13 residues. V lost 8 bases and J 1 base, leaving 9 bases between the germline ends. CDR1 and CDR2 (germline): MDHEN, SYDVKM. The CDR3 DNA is TGTGCCAGCGAAGGGGGGAGCAATCAGCCCCAGCATTTT. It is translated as CASEGGSNQPQHF.

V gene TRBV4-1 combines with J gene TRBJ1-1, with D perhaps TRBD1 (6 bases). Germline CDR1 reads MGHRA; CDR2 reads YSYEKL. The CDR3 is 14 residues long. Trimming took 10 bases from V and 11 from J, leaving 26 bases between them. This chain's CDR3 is CAISQDQRGEYAFF. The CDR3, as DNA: TGCGCCATTAGCCAAGATCAAAGGGGGGAGTACGCTTTCTTT.

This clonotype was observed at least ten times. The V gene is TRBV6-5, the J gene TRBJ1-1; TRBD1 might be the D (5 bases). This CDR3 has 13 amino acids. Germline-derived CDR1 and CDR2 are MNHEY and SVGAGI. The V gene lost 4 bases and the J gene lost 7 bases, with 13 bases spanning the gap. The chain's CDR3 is CASSFRTRREAFF. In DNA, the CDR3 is TGTGCCAGCAGTTTTCGGACAAGACGTGAAGCTTTCTTT.

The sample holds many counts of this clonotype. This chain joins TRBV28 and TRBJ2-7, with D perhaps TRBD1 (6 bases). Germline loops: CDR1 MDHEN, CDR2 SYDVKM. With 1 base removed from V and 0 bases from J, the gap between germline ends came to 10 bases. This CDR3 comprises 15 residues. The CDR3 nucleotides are TGTGCCAGCAGTTTATACAGGGTAACCTCCTACGAGCAGTACTTC. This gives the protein CASSLYRVTSYEQYF.

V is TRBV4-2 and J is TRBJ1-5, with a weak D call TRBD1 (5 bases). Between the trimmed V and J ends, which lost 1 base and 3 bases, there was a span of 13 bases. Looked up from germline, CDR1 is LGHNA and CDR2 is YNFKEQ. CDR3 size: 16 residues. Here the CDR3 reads CASSQAGKGINQPQHF. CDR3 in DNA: TGTGCCAGCAGCCAAGCGGGAAAGGGGATCAATCAGCCCCAGCATTTT.

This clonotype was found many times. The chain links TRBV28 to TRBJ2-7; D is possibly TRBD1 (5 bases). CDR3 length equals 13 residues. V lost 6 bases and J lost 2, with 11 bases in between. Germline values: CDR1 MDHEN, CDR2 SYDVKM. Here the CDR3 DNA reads TGTGCCAGCAGGACCAGGACACCCTACGAGCAGTACTTC. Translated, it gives CASRTRTPYEQYF.

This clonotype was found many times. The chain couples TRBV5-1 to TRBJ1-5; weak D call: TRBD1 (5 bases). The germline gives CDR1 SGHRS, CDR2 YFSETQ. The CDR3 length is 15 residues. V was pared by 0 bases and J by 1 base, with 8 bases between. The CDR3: CASSLGQGSNQPQHF. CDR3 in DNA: TGCGCCAGCAGCTTGGGCCAGGGAAGCAATCAGCCCCAGCATTTT.

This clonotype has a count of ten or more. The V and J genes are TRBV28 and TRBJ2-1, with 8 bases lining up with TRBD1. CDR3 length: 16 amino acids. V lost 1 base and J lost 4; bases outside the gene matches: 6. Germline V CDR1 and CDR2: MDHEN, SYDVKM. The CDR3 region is CASSLSGQGGYNEQFF. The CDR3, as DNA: TGTGCCAGCAGTTTATCCGGACAGGGAGGATACAATGAGCAGTTCTTC.

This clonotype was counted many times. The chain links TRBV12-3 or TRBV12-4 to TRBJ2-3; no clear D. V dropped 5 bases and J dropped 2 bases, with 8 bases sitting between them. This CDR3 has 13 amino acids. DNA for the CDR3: TGTGCCAGCAGTCCCGAAGACACAGATACGCAGTATTTT. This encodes CASSPEDTDTQYF.

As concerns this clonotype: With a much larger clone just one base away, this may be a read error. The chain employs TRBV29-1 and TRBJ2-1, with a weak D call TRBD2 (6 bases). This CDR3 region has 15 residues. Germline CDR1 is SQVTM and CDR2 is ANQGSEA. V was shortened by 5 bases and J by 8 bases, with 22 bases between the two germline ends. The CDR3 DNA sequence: TGCAGCGTTAGGAGGAGGGACCGAGAGCTATATGAGCAGTTCTTC. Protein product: CSVRRRDRELYEQFF.

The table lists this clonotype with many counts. CDR3 nucleotide sequence: TGCAGTGCTCCCGGGACAGGGAACGGCTACACCTTC. This encodes CSAPGTGNGYTF. V gene TRBV20-1 combines with J gene TRBJ1-2; 9 bases fit TRBD1. The V gene's germline CDR1 is DFQATT and CDR2 SNEGSKA (reference sequence). V lost 5 bases to trimming and J lost 8 bases; unmatched junction nucleotides: 6. This CDR3 region has 12 residues.

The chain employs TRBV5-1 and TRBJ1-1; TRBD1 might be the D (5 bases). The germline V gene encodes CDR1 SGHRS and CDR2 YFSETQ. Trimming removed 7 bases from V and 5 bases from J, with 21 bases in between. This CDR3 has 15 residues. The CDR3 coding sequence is TGCGCCAGCGGGGCATCCGGGGGTGGTGGTACTGAAGCTTTCTTT. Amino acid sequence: CASGASGGGGTEAFF.

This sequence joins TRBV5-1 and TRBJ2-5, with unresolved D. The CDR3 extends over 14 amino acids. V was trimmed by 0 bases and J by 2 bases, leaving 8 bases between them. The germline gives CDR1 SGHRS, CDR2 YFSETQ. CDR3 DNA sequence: TGCGCCAGCAGCTTGGAACATAATCAAGAGACCCAGTACTTC. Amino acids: CASSLEHNQETQYF.